Described below is a single T cell receptor beta chain sequence and its context. The data stem from a study of cytomegalovirus exposure and HLA in healthy donors. It was with 60 Vbeta and 13 Jbeta primers that the PCR ran. As originally analysed: The count from a later analysis was some 76 million unique TCR beta chains, 9.5 million to 13 million of them shared. Clones were sequenced by immunoSEQ multiplex PCR, and TCRdb holds only the in-frame ones, with some missing. That table furnishes V, J and clone size, whereas the DNA furnished D and trimming. The sample has 150,000 to 200,000 clones, around three quarters seen once. Source material: PBMCs. The TCR was taken from a woman between 40 and 55 years old in good health and CMV-seronegative.

CDR3 sequence reads: CASSPRTLYEQYF. DNA for the CDR3: TGTGCCAGCAGCCCTCGGACTCTCTACGAGCAGTACTTC. This chain connects TRBV2 to TRBJ2-7, with a possible D match to TRBD2 (5 bases). Germline assignment: CDR1 SNHLY and CDR2 FYNNEI. The V end was cut by 6 bases, the J end by 3 bases, with 12 bases between. This CDR3 contains 13 residues.